What follows is one T cell receptor beta chain and its context. Its recognized antigen is unknown. Base qualities are not at hand, and no much larger clone is one base apart. The data derive from a study of STAT3 mutations in large granular lymphocyte leukemia (dated by TCRdb to the late 2010s). Some background on the complete study: In roughly half of the longitudinally sequenced T-LGLL patients, canonical activating STAT3 mutations were detected. More than 15 representative T-LGLL cases were selected from an initial cohort of 200 to 250 LGL patients for longitudinal TCRbeta and STAT3 sequencing. Serial deep sequencing of TCRbeta CDR3 and STAT3 was performed in patients with T-cell large granular lymphocyte leukemia to reconstruct clonal hierarchy and dynamics. On average, sequencing was done at around 4 time points per patient, with the number of samplings ranging from 2 to 8. Over half of the T-LGLL patients were given one or more immunosuppressive therapy regimens, and roughly 37% of the treated patients had a hematologic response. A couple of patients with natural killer LGL leukemia were also sequenced longitudinally as controls within the study.

Overall results and qualifications from the work: Linking therapy response to changes in TCR clonal burden was complicated by variable intervals between samplings and by differing treatment regimens. TCR clonotype switching after therapy was seen in about 30% of the 18 patients, with all newly emerging clones being STAT3 wild type. Because no samples were available when a clone first appeared, clonal expansion was inferred from samplings taken at other points. Persisting codominant clonotypes in some patients meant a small but highly pathogenic clone may have been missed. Every T-LGLL patient showed at least one immunodominant TCRbeta clonotype, and about half showed multiple immunodominant subclonotypes. Dominant TCR clone burden was found to exceed STAT3 mutant burden in several patients, suggesting that STAT3 mutation arose secondarily within a pre-expanded clone.

An Illumina MiSeq was used to sequence the TCRbeta libraries, yielding an average of about 41,000 productive templates per sample. The immunoSEQ assay, which uses multiplex PCR amplification, was used to generate TCRbeta CDR3 libraries. The original methods were these. Following a previously defined approach, repertoire diversity was calculated, and values close to 0 point to extremely monoclonal samples. TCRdb took this table from immuneACCESS and kept in-frame rearrangements with V and J called. Such tables lack part of the clones; where checked against another copy, unresolved V genes explain under half of the gap, and the rest is unexplained. The D gene and trimming were derived from the DNA, and the V and J assignments and clone size from that table. In this sample the table shows thousands of clones, roughly 60% of which occur a single time. 65% to 85% of the sample is in the top ten clones.

Here V drops 10 bases and J drops 4 bases, and the junction holds 7 bases not matched to any gene. Inclusive of the bounding cysteine and phenylalanine, the CDR3 is 14 residues long. Only CDR3 DNA remains: 42 bases, in frame from the first base. For CDR1 and CDR2, the germline V gene (reference sequence) lists SEHNR and FQNEAQ. The same DNA, extracted from blood mononuclear cells, served for both the TCR sequencing and the STAT3 sequencing. The sequenced material came from peripheral blood mononuclear cells. The V and J segments used are TRBV7-9 and TRBJ1-6; a stretch of 7 junction bases matches TRBD1. This sequence was found in a man between 60 and 75 years old with T-cell large granular lymphocyte leukemia. Some clones in this sample may be carry-over from other donors' samples. The age is the age at diagnosis. The DNA sequence is TGTGCCACAACAGGGGATGCTTATAATTCACCCCTCCACTTT. Its coded protein is CATTGDAYNSPLHF. The full variable domain, completed from the reference TRBV7-9 and TRBJ1-6 proteins outside the CDR3, reads DTGVSQNPRHKITKRGQNVTFRCDPISEHNRLYWYRQTLGQGPEFLTYFQNEAQLEKSRLLSDRFSAERPKGSFSTLEIQRTEQGDSAMYLCATTGDAYNSPLHFGNGTRLTVT.